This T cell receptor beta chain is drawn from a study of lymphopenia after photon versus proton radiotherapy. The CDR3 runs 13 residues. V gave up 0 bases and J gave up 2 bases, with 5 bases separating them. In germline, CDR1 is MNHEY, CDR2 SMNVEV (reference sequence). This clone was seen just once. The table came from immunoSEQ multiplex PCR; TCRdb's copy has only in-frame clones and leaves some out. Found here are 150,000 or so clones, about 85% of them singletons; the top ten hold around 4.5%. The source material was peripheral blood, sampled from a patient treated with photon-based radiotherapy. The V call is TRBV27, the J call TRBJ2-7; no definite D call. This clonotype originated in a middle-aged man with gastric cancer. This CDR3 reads CASSLSRTYEQYF. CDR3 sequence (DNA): TGTGCCAGCAGTTTATCCCGAACCTACGAGCAGTACTTC.